Listed below are T cell receptor beta chains from one sample, sequenced in a study of identical twins. Using its own MiXCR run on the 5' RACE reads, TCRdb lists one record per CDR3 protein. The top ten clones hold about 12% of a sample with hundreds of thousands of distinct CDR3 sequences, approximately 18% of them seen once. These data were also filed under a second study, of T cells expressing NK-cell markers.

The sequencing sample was made of PBMCs. Every receptor here comes from a woman aged 18-29 years in good health. The conserved cysteine and the conserved F or W are not part of the CDR3 here. Each record gives: CDR3 length, J gene, V gene, CDR3 protein.

8,TRBJ2-7,TRBV30,AWSRDREY
12,TRBJ2-1,TRBV6-1,ASSQGSSYNEQF
11,TRBJ2-7,TRBV18,ASSPEGPGEQY
15,TRBJ2-7,TRBV11-2,ASRHFLPGTGAYEQY
10,TRBJ1-1,TRBV7-9,ASSFRQPEAF
12,TRBJ2-1,TRBV12-3/TRBV12-4,ASTLDLPYNEQF
12,TRBJ1-2,TRBV10-3,AISLGTDNYGYT
11,TRBJ2-7,TRBV9,ASSRTRKDEQY
16,TRBJ2-1,TRBV5-5,ASSSLGGLAGVGNEQF
10,TRBJ2-7,TRBV6-5,ASGTGGYEQY
15,TRBJ2-7,TRBV3-1,ASSQGGTSGYTYEQY
11,TRBJ2-5,TRBV20-1,SASLAGGKTQY
10,TRBJ2-7,TRBV27,ASREGSHEQY
12,TRBJ1-2,TRBV15,ATSRGGTVYGYT
11,TRBJ2-1,TRBV20-1,SARDRLATGQF
18,TRBJ2-5,TRBV3-1,ASSQDLRGTSGGARETQY
12,TRBJ2-7,TRBV11-1,ASSLTGVQYEQY